These 19 T cell receptor beta chains share one sample of origin, sequenced in a study of beta chain features in type 1 diabetes. Expressed TCRB transcripts were sequenced after all isolated RNA was converted to cDNA. The table came from immunoSEQ multiplex PCR; TCRdb's copy has only in-frame clones and leaves some out. The data contain hundreds of thousands of clones, over 9.5% of them singletons. The sequencing input was naive CD4+ T cells from blood. The receptors originated from a young man in good health.

This clone was recorded a few times. V usage is TRBV14 and J usage is TRBJ1-4, with D uncertain. The CDR3 consists of 16 residues. Trimming took off 0 bases at V and 3 bases at J, with 11 bases between the two ends. Germline lookup yields CDR1 SGHDN and CDR2 FVKESK. The CDR3 coding sequence is TGTGCCAGCAGCCAAGATGTTGGCAGGCCTAATGAAAAACTGTTTTTT. Amino acids: CASSQDVGRPNEKLFF. Full variable domain (remainder filled in from reference TRBV14 and TRBJ1-4): EAGVTQFPSHSVIEKGQTVTLRCDPISGHDNLYWYRRVMGKEIKFLLHFVKESKQDESGMPNNRFLAERTGGTYSTLKVQPAELEDSGVYFCASSQDVGRPNEKLFFGSGTQLSVL.

The chain couples TRBV6-6 to TRBJ2-2, with 7 nucleotides matching TRBD1. The ends lost 4 bases at V and 3 bases at J; junction bases unmatched: 2. CDR1 and CDR2 from the germline V gene are MNHNY and SVGAGI (reference sequence). The CDR3 length is 14 residues. This chain's CDR3 is CASSWDRDTGELFF. The CDR3, as DNA: TGTGCCAGCAGTTGGGACAGAGACACCGGGGAGCTGTTTTTT.

This clone has only a few counts. This sequence joins TRBV2 and TRBJ1-5; TRBD1 is a possible D gene (5 bases). CDR3 length: 15 amino acids. In germline, CDR1 is SNHLY, CDR2 FYNNEI. V was trimmed by 3 bases and J by 6 bases, leaving 15 bases between them. The CDR3 loop is CASSDSRTGGQPQHF. The CDR3 region has the DNA TGTGCCAGCAGTGACTCCAGGACGGGGGGTCAGCCCCAGCATTTT.

The CDR3 reads CASSQDFSLEQFF. CDR3 nucleotide sequence: TGTGCCAGCAGCCAAGACTTTAGTCTTGAGCAGTTCTTC. J is TRBJ2-1 and V is TRBV4-2, with D uncertain. The CDR3 covers 13 residues. CDR1 is LGHNA and CDR2 is YNFKEQ in the germline V gene. V was pared by 0 bases and J by 9 bases, with 9 bases between.

The CDR3 protein is CASSIRASGSTDTQYF. The DNA for the CDR3 is TGTGCCAGCAGCATCAGAGCTAGCGGGAGCACAGATACGCAGTATTTT. V gene TRBV9 combines with J gene TRBJ2-3; 8 bases fit TRBD2. The germline gives CDR1 SGDLS, CDR2 YYNGEE. V shed 4 bases and J 0 bases; nucleotides not matched to a gene: 7. The CDR3 spans 16 residues. Filled out from reference TRBV9 and TRBJ2-3, the complete variable domain reads DSGVTQTPKHLITATGQRVTLRCSPRSGDLSVYWYQQSLDQGLQFLIQYYNGEERAKGNILERFSAQQFPDLHSELNLSSLELGDSALYFCASSIRASGSTDTQYFGPGTRLTVL.

V usage is TRBV19 and J usage is TRBJ1-2; no clear D gene. Per the germline V gene, CDR1 is LNHDA and CDR2 is SQIVND (reference sequence). The V gene lost 7 bases and the J gene lost 4 bases, with 10 bases spanning the gap. The CDR3 sequence is 12 residues long. This CDR3 is CASTEEGYGYTF. The CDR3 nucleotides are TGTGCCAGTACAGAGGAGGGCTATGGCTACACCTTC.

This clone has just a few counts. The J gene is TRBJ1-1, the V gene TRBV7-9, with D possibly matching TRBD1 (5 bases). Germline CDR1 reads SEHNR; CDR2 reads FQNEAQ (reference sequence). The CDR3 extends over 14 amino acids. The ends were cut back, 6 bases at V and 7 bases at J, with 18 bases in the middle. The CDR3, as DNA: TGTGCCAGCAGAGCTATACAAGGGGCTTATGAAGCTTTCTTT. It encodes CASRAIQGAYEAFF.

J is TRBJ1-4 and V is TRBV6-5; 9 bases agree with TRBD1. Trimming at V came to 4 bases and at J to 7 bases, leaving 7 bases not matched to a gene. Germline V lookup: CDR1 MNHEY, CDR2 SVGAGI. This CDR3 region has 15 residues. The CDR3 sequence is CASSSPGQGREKLFF. The CDR3 DNA reads as TGTGCCAGCAGTTCGCCGGGACAGGGCCGTGAAAAACTGTTTTTT.

The rearrangement links TRBV9 to TRBJ2-2, with TRBD1 matching over 7 bases. The germline gives CDR1 SGDLS, CDR2 YYNGEE. With V trimmed by 3 bases and J by 7 bases, 9 bases remained unmatched. CDR3 size: 15 residues. As DNA, the CDR3 is TGTGCCAGCAGCGCCACAGGGGCGCTTATCGGGGAGCTGTTTTTT. Residues: CASSATGALIGELFF. Using reference TRBV9 and TRBJ2-2 for the parts outside the CDR3, the full variable domain is DSGVTQTPKHLITATGQRVTLRCSPRSGDLSVYWYQQSLDQGLQFLIQYYNGEERAKGNILERFSAQQFPDLHSELNLSSLELGDSALYFCASSATGALIGELFFGEGSRLTVL.

V usage is TRBV7-2 and J usage is TRBJ2-7, with D unclear. Deletions cut 1 base from V and 4 bases from J, with 8 bases between. Germline values: CDR1 SGHTA, CDR2 FQGNSA. The CDR3 covers 13 residues. The DNA for the CDR3 is TGTGCCAGCAGCTTAGACAGACAATACGAGCAGTACTTC. Translation: CASSLDRQYEQYF.

This clone was seen a handful of times. The chain joins TRBV19 to TRBJ2-1, with 8 nucleotides matching TRBD2. Germline CDR1 and CDR2: LNHDA and SQIVND (reference sequence). The CDR3 extends over 15 amino acids. After removal of 1 base from V and 6 bases from J, the junction contained 5 bases not matched to a gene. CDR3 nucleotides: TGTGCCAGTAGTATAGCGGGAGGGCCAATCAATGAGCAGTTCTTC. It specifies CASSIAGGPINEQFF.

This clone was counted between two and nine times. The CDR3 reads CASSPSLGGNQETQYF. CDR3 bases: TGTGCCAGCAGCCCAAGCCTCGGGGGAAACCAAGAGACCCAGTACTTC. J is TRBJ2-5 and V is TRBV5-4, with TRBD2 as a possible D gene (6 bases). The V gene's germline CDR1 is SGHNT and CDR2 YYREEE (reference sequence). The CDR3 is 16 residues long. V was clipped by 4 bases and J by 0 bases, with 16 bases between them.

This clone was seen more than once but under ten times. The chain has TRBV7-9 and TRBJ2-5; a weak D match, TRBD2 (5 bases). CDR3 length equals 14 residues. Trimming cost V 4 bases and J 3 bases, with 12 bases left between them. The germline gives CDR1 SEHNR, CDR2 FQNEAQ (reference sequence). The CDR3 spells CASSSTGNEETQYF. CDR3 coding DNA: TGTGCCAGCAGCTCGACCGGGAACGAAGAGACCCAGTACTTC.

This clone showed up just a few times. V and J are TRBV30 and TRBJ2-1, with TRBD2 matching over 8 bases. J gave up 0 bases and V 0 bases, and 7 bases lay outside the gene matches. CDR3 size: 17 residues. Germline V gene lookup returns CDR1 GTSNPN and CDR2 SVGIG (reference sequence). The CDR3 reads CAWSVPPAGASYNEQFF. CDR3 bases: TGTGCCTGGAGTGTACCTCCAGCGGGGGCCTCCTACAATGAGCAGTTCTTC. The variable domain in full, completed from reference TRBV30 and TRBJ2-1, reads SQTIHQWPATLVQPVGSPLSLECTVEGTSNPNLYWYRQAAGRGLQLLFYSVGIGQISSEVPQNLSASRPQDRQFILSSKKLLLSDSGFYLCAWSVPPAGASYNEQFFGPGTRLTVL.

About this clone itself: A much more abundant neighbour one base away suggests this may be a read error. The chain is built from TRBV7-9 and TRBJ1-1; D call uncertain. Germline CDR1 is SEHNR and CDR2 is FQNEAQ (reference sequence). CDR3 length: 13 amino acids. The V end lost 3 bases, the J end lost 1 base, and 6 bases lay between the germline ends. CDR3 nucleotide sequence: TGTGCCAGCAGCTTTACAGAGAACACTGAAGCTTTCTTT. This encodes CASSFTENTEAFF.

V usage is TRBV18 and J usage is TRBJ2-2; D might be TRBD1 (6 bases). V was shortened by 1 base and J by 1 base, with 10 bases between the two germline ends. This CDR3 has 16 amino acids. Germline V lookup: CDR1 KGHSH, CDR2 LQKENI. The CDR3 spells CASSPQETGNTGELFF. In DNA form, the CDR3 reads TGTGCCAGCTCACCACAGGAGACAGGGAACACCGGGGAGCTGTTTTTT. Looking up the rest from reference TRBV18 and TRBJ2-2 gives the full variable domain: NAGVMQNPRHLVRRRGQEARLRCSPMKGHSHVYWYRQLPEEGLKFMVYLQKENIIDESGMPKERFSAEFPKEGPSILRIQQVVRGDSAAYFCASSPQETGNTGELFFGEGSRLTVL.

V gene TRBV4-3 combines with J gene TRBJ2-7, with 8 bases lining up with TRBD1. CDR3 size: 17 residues. CDR1 and CDR2 (germline): LGHNA, YSLEER. Trimming removed 3 bases from V and 2 bases from J; junction bases left unmatched: 12. CDR3 sequence (DNA): TGCGCCAGCAGCCACGGGGCTCCGGGACAGGTTCCCTACGAGCAGTACTTC. As protein: CASSHGAPGQVPYEQYF.

This clone was counted only a few times. V usage is TRBV25-1 and J usage is TRBJ1-3; 7 bases line up with TRBD1. Per germline, CDR1 MGHDK and CDR2 SYGVNS. The CDR3 runs 16 residues. The ends lost 1 base at V and 4 bases at J; junction bases unmatched: 7. The CDR3 loop is CASSEWVTGYGNTIYF. CDR3 nucleotide sequence: TGTGCCAGCAGTGAATGGGTGACAGGGTACGGAAACACCATATATTTT.

This clone appeared a few times. The rearrangement uses TRBV2 and TRBJ1-5; D unresolved. The CDR3 is 13 residues long. V gave up 7 bases and J gave up 6 bases, with 13 bases separating them. Per the germline V gene, CDR1 is SNHLY and CDR2 is FYNNEI. DNA for the CDR3: TGTGCCAGCAATGGGCCCTATCTTCAGCCCCAGCATTTT. It encodes CASNGPYLQPQHF.